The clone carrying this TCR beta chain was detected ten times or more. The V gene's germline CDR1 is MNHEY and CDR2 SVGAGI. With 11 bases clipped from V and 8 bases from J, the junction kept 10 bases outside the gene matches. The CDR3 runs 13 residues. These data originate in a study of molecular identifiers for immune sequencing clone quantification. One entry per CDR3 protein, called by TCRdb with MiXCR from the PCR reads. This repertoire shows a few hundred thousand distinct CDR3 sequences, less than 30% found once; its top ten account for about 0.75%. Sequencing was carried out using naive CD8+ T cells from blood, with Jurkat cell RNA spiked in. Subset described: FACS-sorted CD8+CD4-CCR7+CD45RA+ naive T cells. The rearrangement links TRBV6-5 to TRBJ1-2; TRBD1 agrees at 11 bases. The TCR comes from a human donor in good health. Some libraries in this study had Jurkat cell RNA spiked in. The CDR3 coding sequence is TGTGCCGCTCGGGGACAGGGGGTTCGCGGCTACACCTTC. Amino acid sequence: CAARGQGVRGYTF.